This TCR beta chain was found in a study of response to subunit inactivated influenza vaccine. TCRdb redid the calling of the RT-PCR reads with MiXCR, one entry per CDR3 protein. Among fewer than 750,000 distinct CDR3 sequences listed, about 15% were seen once. This CDR3 is built from 16 residues. Germline V lookup: CDR1 MDHEN, CDR2 SYDVKM. Trimming pared 3 bases from V and 13 bases from J, leaving 24 bases between. The input for sequencing was PBMCs from blood, taken about 13 days after vaccination. The chain recombines TRBV28 with TRBJ1-4, with TRBD1 as a possible D gene (5 bases). The clonotype comes from a man between 50 and 59 years old who received an inactivated influenza vaccine. CDR3 amino acids: CASSFPRGRAREGLFF. For the CDR3, the DNA is TGTGCCAGCAGTTTCCCCCGGGGCAGGGCTCGGGAGGGACTGTTTTTT.